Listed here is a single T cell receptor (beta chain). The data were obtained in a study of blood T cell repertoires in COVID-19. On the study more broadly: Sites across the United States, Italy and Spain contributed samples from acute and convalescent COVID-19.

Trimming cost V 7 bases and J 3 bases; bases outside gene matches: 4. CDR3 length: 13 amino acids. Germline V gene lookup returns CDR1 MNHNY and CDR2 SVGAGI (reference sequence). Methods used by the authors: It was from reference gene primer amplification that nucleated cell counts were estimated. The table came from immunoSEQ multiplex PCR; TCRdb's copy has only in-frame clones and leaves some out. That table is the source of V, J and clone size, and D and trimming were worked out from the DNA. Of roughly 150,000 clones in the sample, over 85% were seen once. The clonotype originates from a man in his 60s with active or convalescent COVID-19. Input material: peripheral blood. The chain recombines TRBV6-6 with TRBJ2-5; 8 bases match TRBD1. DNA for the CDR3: TGTGCCAGCACCTGGACAGGGAAAGAGACCCAGTACTTC. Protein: CASTWTGKETQYF.